The T cell receptor (beta chain) under discussion was sequenced for a study of cytomegalovirus exposure and HLA in healthy donors. Whole-study findings and limits: Using the classifier, cytomegalovirus status was reportedly diagnosed with high specificity and sensitivity. A prior analysis recorded that most TCR beta V segments were productive about 90% or about 30% of the time. A missense DCLRE1C variant was associated with V- and J-gene trimming of TCR beta chains in a later analysis, and an independent cohort replicated the association.

In the case of this clone: Its antigen is undetermined.

V dropped 8 bases and J dropped 5; count of bases not matched to a gene: 10. The germline V gene encodes CDR1 MNHEY and CDR2 SMNVEV (reference sequence). The CDR3 has 14 residues. A multiplex PCR was run with 60 Vbeta primers and 13 Jbeta primers. Method: immunoSEQ multiplex PCR; TCRdb's copy keeps in-frame clones and lacks some. This sample's table has 35,000 to 50,000 clones. The receptor was isolated from a woman in her twenties or thirties in good health and CMV-seropositive. Sequencing was done on a sample of PBMCs. The rearrangement uses TRBV27 and TRBJ2-7; 9 positions match TRBD1. The CDR3, as DNA: TGTGCCAGCGGCCGGACAGGGGCTCTCCACGAGCAGTACTTC. It translates to CASGRTGALHEQYF.